This T cell receptor (beta chain) appears in the sequencing data of a study of blood T cell repertoires in COVID-19. CDR1 is SNHLY and CDR2 is FYNNEI in the germline V gene. The V gene lost 6 bases and the J gene lost 4 bases, with 12 bases spanning the gap. The length of the CDR3 is 14 residues. The protocol was immunoSEQ multiplex PCR, while the TCRdb copy is restricted to in-frame clones and leaves out a portion. The sample holds approximately 160,000 clones, over 70% seen once. This chain joins TRBV2 and TRBJ2-2, with a weak D call TRBD2 (6 bases). The origin of this receptor is a man in his 70s with acute or convalescent COVID-19. The sequenced sample consisted of peripheral blood. The DNA of the CDR3 is TGTGCCAGCAGCTGGGACTCCCTCACCGGGGAGCTGTTTTTT. Its protein is CASSWDSLTGELFF. The whole variable domain, remainder taken from reference TRBV2 and TRBJ2-2, is EPEVTQTPSHQVTQMGQEVILRCVPISNHLYFYWYRQILGQKVEFLVSFYNNEISEKSEIFDDQFSVERPDGSNFTLKIRSTKLEDSAMYFCASSWDSLTGELFFGEGSRLTVL.